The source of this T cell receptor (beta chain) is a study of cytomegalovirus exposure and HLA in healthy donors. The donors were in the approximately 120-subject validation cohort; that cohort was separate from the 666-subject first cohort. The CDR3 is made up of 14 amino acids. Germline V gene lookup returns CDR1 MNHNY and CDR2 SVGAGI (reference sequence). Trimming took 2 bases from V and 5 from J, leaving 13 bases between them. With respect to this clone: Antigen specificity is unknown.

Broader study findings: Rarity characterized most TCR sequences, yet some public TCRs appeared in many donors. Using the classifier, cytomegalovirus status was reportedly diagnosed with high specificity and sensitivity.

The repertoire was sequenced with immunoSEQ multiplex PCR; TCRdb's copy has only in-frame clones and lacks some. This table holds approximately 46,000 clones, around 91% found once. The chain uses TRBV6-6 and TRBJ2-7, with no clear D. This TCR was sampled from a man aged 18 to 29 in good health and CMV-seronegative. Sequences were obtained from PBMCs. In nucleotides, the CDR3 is TGTGCCAGCAGTTACAGGCTAGAGTCACACGAGCAGTACTTC. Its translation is CASSYRLESHEQYF.